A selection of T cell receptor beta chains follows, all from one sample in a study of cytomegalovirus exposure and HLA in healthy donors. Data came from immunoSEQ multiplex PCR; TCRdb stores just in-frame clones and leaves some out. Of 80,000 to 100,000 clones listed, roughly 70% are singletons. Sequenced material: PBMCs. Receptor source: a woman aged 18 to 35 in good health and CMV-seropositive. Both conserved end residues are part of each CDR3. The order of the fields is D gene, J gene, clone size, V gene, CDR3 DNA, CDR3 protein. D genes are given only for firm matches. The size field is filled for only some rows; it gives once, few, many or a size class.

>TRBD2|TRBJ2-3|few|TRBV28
TGTGCCAGCAGTTCCCGACTAGCCGGGACGGCAGATACGCAGTATTTT
CASSSRLAGTADTQYF
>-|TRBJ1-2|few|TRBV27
TGTGCCAGCAGTTTATCAGGGGAGGGGGGCTATGGCTACACCTTC
CASSLSGEGGYGYTF
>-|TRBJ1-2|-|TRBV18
TGTGCCAGCTCACCACCGGGCAGGGCGGCCGGTGGCTACACCTTC
CASSPPGRAAGGYTF
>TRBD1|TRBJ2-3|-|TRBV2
TGTGCCAGATCATCCACCGGGACAGGGGGCACAGATACGCAGTATTTT
CARSSTGTGGTDTQYF
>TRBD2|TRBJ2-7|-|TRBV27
TGTGCCAGCAGACCACTAGCGGGAGTCCGGTACGAGCAGTACTTC
CASRPLAGVRYEQYF
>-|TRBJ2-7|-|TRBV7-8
TGTGCCAGCAGCCTCGGACAGGGAGGGTCCTACGAGCAGTACTTC
CASSLGQGGSYEQYF
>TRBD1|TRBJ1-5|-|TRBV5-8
TGTGCCAGCACTTACCCGGACAGGGGTGATCAGCCCCAGCATTTT
CASTYPDRGDQPQHF
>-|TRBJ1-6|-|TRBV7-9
TGTGCCAGCAGCCCGCAGGGAGGGGCGCAAAATTCACCCCTCCACTTT
CASSPQGGAQNSPLHF
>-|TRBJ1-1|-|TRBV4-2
TGTGCCAGCAGCCAAACAGGCATAGTGAACACTGAAGCTTTCTTT
CASSQTGIVNTEAFF
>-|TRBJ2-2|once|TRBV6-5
TGTGCCAGCAGTTACCTTAACACCGGGGAGCTGTTTTTT
CASSYLNTGELFF
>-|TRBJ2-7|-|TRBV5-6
TGTGCCAGCAGCTTGGTGGGGGGGCGCGAGCAGTACTTC
CASSLVGGREQYF
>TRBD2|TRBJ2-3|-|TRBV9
TGTGCCAGCAGCCTCCCCAGCCTAGCGGGAGGCGCAGATACGCAGTATTTT
CASSLPSLAGGADTQYF
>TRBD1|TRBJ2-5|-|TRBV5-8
TGTGCCAGCAGCTTCGGGTGGGGACAGTTTTCGGAGACCCAGTACTTC
CASSFGWGQFSETQYF
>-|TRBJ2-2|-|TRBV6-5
TGTGCCAGCAGGCGAACTAGAGCCGGGGAGCTGTTTTTT
CASRRTRAGELFF
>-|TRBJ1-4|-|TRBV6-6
TGTGCCAGCAGCTTCACCCAGGGAACCGCTAAAGAAAAACTGTTTTTT
CASSFTQGTAKEKLFF
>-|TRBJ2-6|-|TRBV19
TGTGCCAGCTACCGGGGAAGGAGCTCTGGGGCCAACGTCCTGACTTTC
CASYRGRSSGANVLTF
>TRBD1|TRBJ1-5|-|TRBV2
TGTGCCAGCAGTGAAGGCCAACGGGGACAGTATAGCAATCAGCCCCAGCATTTT
CASSEGQRGQYSNQPQHF
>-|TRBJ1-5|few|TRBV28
TGTGCCAGCAGGGACTCAGTGGGGAATCAGCCCCAGCATTTT
CASRDSVGNQPQHF
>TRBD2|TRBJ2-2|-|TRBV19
TGTGCCAGTAGTCCGGGACTAGCGGGAGGCACCGGGGAGCTGTTTTTT
CASSPGLAGGTGELFF
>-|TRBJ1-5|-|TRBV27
TGTGCCAGCAGTTTATTTTCGGGGGTGGGCAATCAGCCCCAGCATTTT
CASSLFSGVGNQPQHF
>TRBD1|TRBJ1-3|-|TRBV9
TGTGCCAGCAGCGCAGACAGGGGAATCTCTGGAAACACCATATATTTT
CASSADRGISGNTIYF
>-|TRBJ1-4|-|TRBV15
TGTGCCACCAGCAGAAACCTACCACTTAGCTTTAATGAAAAACTGTTTTTT
CATSRNLPLSFNEKLFF
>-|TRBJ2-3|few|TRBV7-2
TGTGCCAGCAGCTTACACACAGATACGCAGTATTTT
CASSLHTDTQYF
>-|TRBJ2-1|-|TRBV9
TGTGCCAGCAGCGTATACAGGGTGGGGGGGTCCTACAATGAGCAGTTCTTC
CASSVYRVGGSYNEQFF
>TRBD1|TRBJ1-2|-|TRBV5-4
TGTGCCAGCAGCTCGGGACAGACAAACTATGGCTACACCTTC
CASSSGQTNYGYTF
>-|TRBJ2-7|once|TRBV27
TGTGCCAGCAGTGGGGGCCAATTCTACGAGCAGTACTTC
CASSGGQFYEQYF
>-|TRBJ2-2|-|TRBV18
TGTGCCAGCTCACCGGGGCTGCAACCGACCGGGGAGCTGTTTTTT
CASSPGLQPTGELFF
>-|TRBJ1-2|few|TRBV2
TGTGCCAGCAGTGAAGCCGGTAGTTTTGATGGCTACACCTTC
CASSEAGSFDGYTF
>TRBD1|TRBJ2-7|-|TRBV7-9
TGTGCCAGCAGCCCGGGACAGGGGTCCTTCGACGAGCAGTACTTC
CASSPGQGSFDEQYF
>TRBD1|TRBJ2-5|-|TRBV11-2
TGTGCCAGCAGCTTATTCTCAGGGGGAGTCCGGGAGACCCAGTACTTC
CASSLFSGGVRETQYF
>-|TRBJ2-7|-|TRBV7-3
TGTGCCAGCAGCTTAACGTCTACTAGCCAATACGAGCAGTACTTC
CASSLTSTSQYEQYF
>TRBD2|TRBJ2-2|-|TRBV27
TGTGCCAGCAGTTTAACCGGGAGGGGCCCCCACACCGGGGAGCTGTTTTTT
CASSLTGRGPHTGELFF
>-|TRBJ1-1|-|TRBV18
TGTGCCAGCTCACCCCTCGGGGGGGCCACTGAAGCTTTCTTT
CASSPLGGATEAFF
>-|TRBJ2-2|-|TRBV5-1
TGCGCCAGCAGCTTGGGGCAGACGAACACCGGGGAGCTGTTTTTT
CASSLGQTNTGELFF
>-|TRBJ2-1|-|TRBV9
TGTGCCAGCGGCCCGGGTCCCTACAATGAGCAGTTCTTC
CASGPGPYNEQFF
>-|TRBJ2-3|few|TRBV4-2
TGTGCCAGCAGCCAAGAACGCGGGGTCGGATCAGATACGCAGTATTTT
CASSQERGVGSDTQYF
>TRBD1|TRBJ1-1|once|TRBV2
TGTGCCAGCAGTGAGGGACAGGGGGCGCCGATCCCCGAAGCTTTCTTT
CASSEGQGAPIPEAFF
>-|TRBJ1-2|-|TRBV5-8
TGTGCCAGCAGCTATTGGGTCCAGGGAATTAAGGGCTACACCTTC
CASSYWVQGIKGYTF
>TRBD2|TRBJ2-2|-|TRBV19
TGTGCCAGTAGTGGGAGGCCCGGGACTAGCGGAAACACCGGGGAGCTGTTTTTT
CASSGRPGTSGNTGELFF
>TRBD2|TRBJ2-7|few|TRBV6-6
TGTGCCAGCCGAAGCGGGAGTCTCGAGCAGTACTTC
CASRSGSLEQYF
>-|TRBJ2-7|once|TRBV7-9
TGTGCCAGCAGCTTAGCCAGGGTCACCTACGAGCAGTACTTC
CASSLARVTYEQYF
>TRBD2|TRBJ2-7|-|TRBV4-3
TGCGCCAGCAGCCCCGGACTAGCTACCTACGAGCAGTACTTC
CASSPGLATYEQYF
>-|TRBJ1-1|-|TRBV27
TGTGCCAGCAGTTCCCCCCAGGGATCTTCCGATGAAGCTTTCTTT
CASSSPQGSSDEAFF
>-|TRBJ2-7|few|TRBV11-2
TGTGCCAGCAGCCTCGTCGGGAGAGTTCAAGAGCAGTACTTC
CASSLVGRVQEQYF
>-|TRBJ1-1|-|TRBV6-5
TGTGCCAGCAGTGCCCAAAACAGGAGGAACACTGAAGCTTTCTTT
CASSAQNRRNTEAFF
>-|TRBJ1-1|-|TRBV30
TGTGCCTGGAGTCCAGAAATGAACACTGAAGCTTTCTTT
CAWSPEMNTEAFF
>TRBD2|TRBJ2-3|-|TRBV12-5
TGTGCTAGTGGTTTGGCGGGGGGGTCCACAGATACGCAGTATTTT
CASGLAGGSTDTQYF
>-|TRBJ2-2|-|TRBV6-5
TGTGCCAGCAGTTTTACGTCCGATCAGGGGGAGCTGTTTTTT
CASSFTSDQGELFF
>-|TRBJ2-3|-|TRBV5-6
TGTGCCAGCAGCTTGGTGGCGTCAGGAGGTCCAGATACGCAGTATTTT
CASSLVASGGPDTQYF
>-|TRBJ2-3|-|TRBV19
TGTGCCAGTAGTATAGAGACATTCACAGATACGCAGTATTTT
CASSIETFTDTQYF